These 30 T cell receptor beta chains were sequenced from one sample in a study of CD8+CD57+ T cells in acquired aplastic anemia. Genomic DNA acted as the template from which TCR beta VDJ combination and CDR3 sequence profiling were carried out. TCRdb re-called the reads with MiXCR, one entry per CDR3 protein. Here the sample spans about half a million distinct CDR3 sequences, around 30% being singletons. Patients chosen for sequencing had shown CD8+CD57+ cell expansion by flow cytometry. Sequencing was performed on sorted CD4+, CD8+, or CD8+CD57+ T cells (not recorded which) from PBMCs. The receptors were sampled from a human donor with aplastic anemia.

This clonotype has just a few counts. The chain joins TRBV12-3 or TRBV12-4 to TRBJ1-1; D may be TRBD1 (6 bases). V lost 3 bases to trimming and J lost 4 bases, with 18 bases between them. The CDR3 runs 16 residues. CDR3 residues: CASSFMGVVGGTEAFF. CDR3 bases: TGTGCCAGCAGTTTTATGGGAGTTGTAGGGGGCACTGAAGCTTTCTTT.

This clonotype was found a few times. Since a much larger clone is just one base distant, this may be a read error. The V gene is TRBV29-1, the J gene TRBJ2-2; D is tentatively TRBD1 or TRBD2 (6 bases each). The CDR3 spans 12 residues. Germline V gene sequence: CDR1 SQVTM, CDR2 ANQGSEA. The CDR3 loop is CSTGRNAGELFF. The CDR3 DNA follows: TGCAGCACAGGGAGGAACGCCGGGGAGCTGTTTTTT.

The chain has TRBV11-2 and TRBJ2-1, with TRBD2 matching 12 bases. The CDR3 extends over 17 amino acids. Looked up from germline, CDR1 is SGHAT and CDR2 is FQNNGV. V dropped 3 bases and J dropped 7; count of bases not matched to a gene: 10. CDR3 DNA: TGTGCCAGCAGCTTGGGTGTCGGACTAGCGGGGTTTAATGAGCAGTTCTTC. Encoded protein: CASSLGVGLAGFNEQFF.

This clonotype showed up just a few times. Since no conserved phenylalanine or tryptophan closes the CDR3, a read error is the likely cause. V gene TRBV2 combines with J gene TRBJ1-2, with 8 bases fitting TRBD1. With V trimmed by 10 bases and J by 6 bases, 10 bases remained unmatched. Germline CDR1 is SNHLY and CDR2 is FYNNEI. The CDR3 runs to 13 residues. The CDR3 here is CAIRTGQIDGYTL. The CDR3 coding sequence is TGTGCCATCCGGACAGGGCAAATCGATGGCTACACCCTC.

A few counts support this clonotype. The CDR3 DNA is TGTGCCAGCTCAGGGGACCCAGATCAGCCCCAGCATTTT. It is translated as CASSGDPDQPQHF. V and J are TRBV3-1 and TRBJ1-5, with D possibly being TRBD1 (6 bases). V shed 8 bases and J shed 5 bases, with 13 bases lying between them. Looked up from germline, CDR1 is LGHDT and CDR2 is YNNKEL (reference sequence). This CDR3 region has 13 residues.

The gene calls are TRBV7-8 and TRBJ2-6; either TRBD1 or TRBD2 may fit D (5 bases each). CDR3 length: 17 residues. In germline, CDR1 is SGHVS, CDR2 FQNEAQ. Trimming stripped 4 bases from V and 1 base from J, with 14 bases between. Here the CDR3 reads CASSYTGEGSGANVLTF. The CDR3 bases are TGTGCCAGCAGCTATACAGGCGAGGGGTCTGGGGCCAACGTCCTGACTTTC.

This chain connects TRBV7-9 to TRBJ1-1, with TRBD1 matching over 7 bases. Per the germline V gene, CDR1 is SEHNR and CDR2 is FQNEAQ (reference sequence). Trimming removed 5 bases from V and 1 base from J; junction bases left unmatched: 7. The CDR3 spans 15 residues. CDR3 protein: CASSQRQGTNTEAFF. DNA of the CDR3: TGTGCCAGCAGCCAAAGACAGGGAACGAACACTGAAGCTTTCTTT.

About this clonotype itself: Its ends do not fully match the called genes, so a read error is possible. The chain recombines TRBV7-9 with TRBJ1-5; 7 bases are a match to TRBD1. The CDR3 sequence is 13 residues long. Per the germline V gene, CDR1 is SEHNR and CDR2 is FQNEAQ (reference sequence). The CDR3 region has the DNA TGCGCCAGCAGCCCAGAACAGGGGCCAGCCCAGCATTTT. Its protein product is CASSPEQGPAQHF.

The J gene is TRBJ2-3, the V gene TRBV25-1, with 11 nucleotides matching TRBD2. With 3 bases clipped from V and 0 bases from J, the junction kept 8 bases outside the gene matches. There are 18 residues in the CDR3. Looked up from germline, CDR1 is MGHDK and CDR2 is SYGVNS. CDR3 residues: CASSDHILAGVSTDTQYF. The DNA for the CDR3 is TGTGCCAGCAGTGACCACATACTAGCGGGGGTTAGCACAGATACGCAGTATTTT.

The genes are TRBV7-3 and TRBJ1-5; D gene uncertain. The CDR3 is made up of 16 amino acids. Germline assignment: CDR1 SGHTA and CDR2 FQGTGA. Trimming removed 7 bases at V and 0 bases at J, with 16 bases between. The CDR3 here is CASTLRGFYSNQPQHF. The DNA of the CDR3 is TGTGCCAGCACTCTCCGAGGGTTCTATAGCAATCAGCCCCAGCATTTT.

The rearrangement uses TRBV25-1 and TRBJ1-5; 7 nucleotides agree with TRBD1. The CDR3 is 18 residues long. The V gene's germline CDR1 is MGHDK and CDR2 SYGVNS. With V trimmed by 4 bases and J by 0 bases, 12 bases remained unmatched. The CDR3 DNA reads as TGTGCCAGCAGTGCTAGAGATCCCACAGGGGCTAGCAATCAGCCCCAGCATTTT. Amino acids: CASSARDPTGASNQPQHF.

The sample holds many counts of this clonotype. This sequence joins TRBV7-8 and TRBJ1-1, with 9 bases aligning to TRBD1. Trimming at V came to 5 bases and at J to 0 bases, leaving 4 bases not matched to a gene. The CDR3 has 15 residues. Germline CDR1 SGHVS, CDR2 FQNEAQ. The CDR3 coding sequence is TGTGCCAGCAGCGCAGGACAGGGGATGAACACTGAAGCTTTCTTT. This translates into CASSAGQGMNTEAFF.

This clonotype was counted between two and nine times. This chain's CDR3 is CASSGLAGRRYNEQFF. In DNA, the CDR3 is TGTGCCAGCAGTGGTTTAGCGGGACGGAGATACAATGAGCAGTTCTTC. The V and J genes are TRBV2 and TRBJ2-1; 8 nucleotides agree with TRBD2. Germline CDR1 is SNHLY and CDR2 is FYNNEI. The CDR3 is 16 amino acids. J gave up 4 bases and V 4 bases, and 9 bases lay outside the gene matches.

This chain connects TRBV4-2 to TRBJ2-3, with unresolved D. V was trimmed by 0 bases and J by 3 bases, leaving 7 bases between them. Germline V gene sequence: CDR1 LGHNA, CDR2 YNFKEQ. The CDR3 spans 14 residues. The CDR3 DNA sequence: TGTGCCAGCAGCCAAGATTACGGGACAGATACGCAGTATTTT. Translated: CASSQDYGTDTQYF.

This clonotype was seen only a few times. A much larger clone is a single base away; this may be a read error. The rearrangement uses TRBV6-1 and TRBJ2-7; D is ambiguous. The CDR3 runs to 12 residues. The V gene lost 2 bases and the J gene lost 3 bases, with 5 bases spanning the gap. CDR1 is MNHNS and CDR2 is SASEGT in the germline V gene. CDR3 in DNA: TGTGCCAGCAGTGAAATGGGCTACGAGCAGTACTTC. Protein product: CASSEMGYEQYF.

The V and J genes are TRBV24-1 and TRBJ1-4; 7 nucleotides match TRBD1. The V segment lost 7 bases and the J segment 5 bases; nucleotides outside the gene matches: 15. CDR3 length: 17 residues. The germline CDR1 and CDR2 sequences are KGHDR and SFDVKD. CDR3 coding DNA: TGTGCCACCAGCCGGTACAGGGGTTGTGGGAAAAATGAAAAACTGTTTTTT. As protein: CATSRYRGCGKNEKLFF.

Remarks on this clonotype: Since a much larger clone is just one base distant, this may be a read error. The rearrangement links TRBV15 to TRBJ2-3; D is unresolved. Germline CDR1 is LNHNV and CDR2 is YYDKDF (reference sequence). The CDR3 consists of 13 residues. CDR3 in DNA: TGTGCCACCTCTTTAGGTTTAACAGATACGCAGTGTTTT. Translating gives CATSLGLTDTQCF.

This clonotype was counted at least ten times. V and J are TRBV2 and TRBJ1-5; 11 bases map to TRBD1. Germline values: CDR1 SNHLY, CDR2 FYNNEI. V was clipped by 2 bases and J by 4 bases; unmatched bases: 4. The CDR3 consists of 16 residues. The CDR3 protein is CASSEYGQGANQPQHF. CDR3 sequence (DNA): TGTGCCAGCAGTGAATATGGACAGGGGGCAAATCAGCCCCAGCATTTT.

The chain joins TRBV6-1 to TRBJ1-5; D is perhaps TRBD1 (5 bases). This CDR3 has 14 amino acids. Trimming removed 0 bases from V and 2 bases from J, with 5 bases in between. Germline V gene sequence: CDR1 MNHNS, CDR2 SASEGT. The CDR3 protein is CASSEAGGNQPQHF. Here the CDR3 DNA reads TGTGCCAGCAGTGAAGCAGGGGGCAATCAGCCCCAGCATTTT.

This clonotype appeared many times. The chain recombines TRBV7-2 with TRBJ1-5; TRBD1 might be the D (6 bases). This CDR3 has 16 residues. V was pared by 2 bases and J by 0 bases, with 11 bases between. Germline V gene sequence: CDR1 SGHTA, CDR2 FQGNSA. Written as DNA, the CDR3 is TGTGCCAGCAGCTTACTCGGACAGTATAGCAATCAGCCCCAGCATTTT. It is translated as CASSLLGQYSNQPQHF.

This clonotype has ten or more counts. The V gene is TRBV7-2, the J gene TRBJ1-2, with TRBD1 identical over 8 bases. This CDR3 comprises 16 residues. The V and J ends lost 0 bases and 10 bases, in that order; junction bases with no gene match: 13. The germline V gene encodes CDR1 SGHTA and CDR2 FQGNSA. CDR3 sequence (DNA): TGTGCCAGCAGCTTAGCAAGACAGGGGATGACCAGCGACTACACCTTC. Its protein product is CASSLARQGMTSDYTF.

This rearrangement joins TRBV9 to TRBJ1-1, with 9 bases that match TRBD1. The CDR3 length is 17 residues. The trim removed 0 bases at V and 0 bases at J, leaving 6 bases unmatched. Germline values: CDR1 SGDLS, CDR2 YYNGEE. CDR3 residues: CASSVVGTGYMNTEAFF. The DNA for the CDR3 is TGTGCCAGCAGCGTAGTAGGGACAGGGTACATGAACACTGAAGCTTTCTTT.

This clonotype has only a few counts. The chain joins TRBV20-1 to TRBJ2-1, with 10 bases fitting TRBD2. V lost 6 bases, J lost 12 bases, and 14 bases stayed unmatched. This CDR3 comprises 14 residues. Per germline, CDR1 DFQATT and CDR2 SNEGSKA (reference sequence). The CDR3 here is CSAERGGIGRLQFF. The CDR3 DNA sequence: TGCAGTGCAGAGCGGGGGGGTATCGGGAGGTTGCAGTTCTTC.

The chain links TRBV20-1 to TRBJ1-2, with D possibly matching TRBD1 (6 bases). The CDR3 totals 13 residues. From germline, CDR1 is DFQATT and CDR2 SNEGSKA (reference sequence). The V and J ends lost 3 bases and 5 bases respectively, with 13 bases between them. The DNA for the CDR3 is TGCAGTGCTAGCGTGGGGGGGGCTTATGGCTACACCTTC. Translating gives CSASVGGAYGYTF.

Ten or more counts support this clonotype. The V gene is TRBV20-1, the J gene TRBJ2-7; 15 bases match TRBD2. V was pared by 3 bases and J by 4 bases, with 1 base of the junction left unmatched. The CDR3 is made up of 14 amino acids. From germline, CDR1 is DFQATT and CDR2 SNEGSKA (reference sequence). CDR3 nucleotides: TGCAGTGCTAGGGGGACTAGCGGGAGGTACGAGCAGTACTTC. This encodes CSARGTSGRYEQYF.

In this sample, this clonotype turned up once. V is TRBV6-2 or TRBV6-3 and J is TRBJ1-5, with D possibly matching TRBD1 (6 bases). The V and J ends lost 11 bases and 3 bases respectively, with 17 bases between them. This CDR3 has 14 residues. From germline, CDR1 is MNHEY and CDR2 SVGEGT. This chain's CDR3 is CAAKGGNNNQPQHF. The CDR3 DNA follows: TGTGCCGCCAAAGGGGGAAATAACAATCAGCCCCAGCATTTT.

There are a few counts of this clonotype. The V call is TRBV20-1, the J call TRBJ2-3; 10 positions match TRBD2. V shed 3 bases, J shed 4 bases, and the junction held 13 bases outside the gene matches. Germline CDR1 DFQATT, CDR2 SNEGSKA (reference sequence). CDR3 length: 17 amino acids. In DNA form, the CDR3 reads TGCAGTGCTAGGTCCCCTTTTCTAGCGGGAGTACCAGATACGCAGTATTTT. Translation gives CSARSPFLAGVPDTQYF.

V and J are TRBV19 and TRBJ2-1, with D perhaps assigned TRBD1 or TRBD2 (5 bases each). The CDR3 is 14 residues long. Germline V gene sequence: CDR1 LNHDA, CDR2 SQIVND (reference sequence). V was shortened by 9 bases and J by 3 bases, with 15 bases between the two germline ends. DNA of the CDR3: TGTGCCAGCAAACCGGGACCTGACTACAATGAGCAGTTCTTC. It translates to CASKPGPDYNEQFF.

This clonotype has a count of ten or more. This chain connects TRBV2 to TRBJ1-2; D remains ambiguous. Germline V gene data show CDR1 as SNHLY and CDR2 as FYNNEI. Deletions cut 7 bases from V and 3 bases from J, with 15 bases between. The CDR3 sequence is 14 residues long. The CDR3 DNA sequence: TGTGCCAGCACCACGACTTTGACTTACTATGGCTACACCTTC. Its translation: CASTTTLTYYGYTF.

This clonotype was counted at least ten times. The chain joins TRBV7-2 to TRBJ1-6; 7 nucleotides align to TRBD1. Germline lookup yields CDR1 SGHTA and CDR2 FQGNSA. This CDR3 is built from 17 residues. V was pared by 0 bases and J by 7 bases, with 9 bases of the junction left unmatched. The CDR3 region is CASSLARTGASNSPLHF. DNA of the CDR3: TGTGCCAGCAGCTTAGCAAGAACAGGGGCCTCAAATTCACCCCTCCACTTT.